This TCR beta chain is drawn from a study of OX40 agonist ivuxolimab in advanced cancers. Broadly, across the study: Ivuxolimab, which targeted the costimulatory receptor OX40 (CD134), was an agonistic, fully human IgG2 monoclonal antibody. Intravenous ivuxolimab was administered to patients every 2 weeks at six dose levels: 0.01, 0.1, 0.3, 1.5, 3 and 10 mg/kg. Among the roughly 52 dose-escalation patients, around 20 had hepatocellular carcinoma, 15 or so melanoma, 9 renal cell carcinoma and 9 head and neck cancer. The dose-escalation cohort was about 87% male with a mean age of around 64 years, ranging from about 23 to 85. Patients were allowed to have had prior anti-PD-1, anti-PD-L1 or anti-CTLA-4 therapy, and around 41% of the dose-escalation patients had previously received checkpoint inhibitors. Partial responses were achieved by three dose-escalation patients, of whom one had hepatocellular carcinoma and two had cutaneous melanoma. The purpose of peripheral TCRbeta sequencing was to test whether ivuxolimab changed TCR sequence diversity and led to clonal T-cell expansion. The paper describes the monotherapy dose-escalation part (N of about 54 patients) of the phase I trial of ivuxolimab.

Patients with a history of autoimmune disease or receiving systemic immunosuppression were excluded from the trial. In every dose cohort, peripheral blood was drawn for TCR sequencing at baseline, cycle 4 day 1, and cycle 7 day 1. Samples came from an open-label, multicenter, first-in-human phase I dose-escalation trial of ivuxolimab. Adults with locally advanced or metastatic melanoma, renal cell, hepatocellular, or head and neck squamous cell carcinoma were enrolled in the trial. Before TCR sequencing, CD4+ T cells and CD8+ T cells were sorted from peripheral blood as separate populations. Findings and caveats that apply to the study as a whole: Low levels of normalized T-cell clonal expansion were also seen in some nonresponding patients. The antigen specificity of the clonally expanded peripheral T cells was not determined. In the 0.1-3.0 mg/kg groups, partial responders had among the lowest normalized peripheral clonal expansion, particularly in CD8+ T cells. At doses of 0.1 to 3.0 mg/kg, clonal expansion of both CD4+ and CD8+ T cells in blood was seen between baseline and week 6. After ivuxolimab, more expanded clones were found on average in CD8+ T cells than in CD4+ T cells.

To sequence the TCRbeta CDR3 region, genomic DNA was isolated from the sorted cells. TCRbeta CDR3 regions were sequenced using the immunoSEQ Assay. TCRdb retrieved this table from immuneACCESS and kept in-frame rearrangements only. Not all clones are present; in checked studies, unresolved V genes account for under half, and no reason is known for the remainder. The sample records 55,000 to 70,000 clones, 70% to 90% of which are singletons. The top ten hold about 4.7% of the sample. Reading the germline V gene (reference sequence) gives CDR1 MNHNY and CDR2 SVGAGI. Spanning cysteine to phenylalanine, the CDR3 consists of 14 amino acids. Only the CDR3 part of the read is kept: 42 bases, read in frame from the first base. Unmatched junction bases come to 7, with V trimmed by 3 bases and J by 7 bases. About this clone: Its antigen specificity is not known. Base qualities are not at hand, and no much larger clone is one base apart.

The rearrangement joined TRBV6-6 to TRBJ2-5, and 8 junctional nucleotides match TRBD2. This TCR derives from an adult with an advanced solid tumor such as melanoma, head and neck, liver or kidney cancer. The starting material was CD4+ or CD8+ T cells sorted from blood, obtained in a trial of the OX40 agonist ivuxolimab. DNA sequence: TGTGCCAGCAGTTATACGGGAGGGCCCGGGACCCAGTACTTC. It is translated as CASSYTGGPGTQYF.